This T cell receptor (beta chain) was captured in a study of response to subunit inactivated influenza vaccine. The CDR3 extends over 11 amino acids. The V end lost 3 bases, the J end lost 11 bases, and 10 bases lay between the germline ends. This clonotype appeared a few times. Its antigen remains unknown. Findings of the study overall: Authors suggested each seasonal flu vaccination may recruit only limited numbers of new T cells.

TCRdb called the RT-PCR reads again in MiXCR, with one record for every CDR3 protein. Here the sample spans 450,000 to 700,000 distinct CDR3 sequences, 14% being singletons. The sequencing used PBMCs from blood, collected 12 days after vaccination. The V call is TRBV12-3 or TRBV12-4, the J call TRBJ1-1; D unresolved. This sequence was found in a man aged 50 or older who received an inactivated influenza vaccine. CDR3 region: CASSLGNGAFF. The CDR3 DNA sequence: TGTGCCAGCAGTTTGGGCAATGGGGCTTTCTTT.